This TCR beta chain was recovered during a study of vaccination and CD4 T cells after COVID-19. For the study at large: Drawing of post-COVID samples took place a median around 110 days after diagnosis (range 35 to 161). Either a CEFX pool, an HIV-1 Nef pool, or no peptide was added to control cultures.

As to this clonotype: What it recognizes is unknown.

Documented treatment: approximately 9-day PBMC culture with coronavirus spike peptide pools or control peptides (ViraFEST assay). ViraFEST grew antigen-specific T cells using peptide pools, then sequenced TCRs. Study-level results: Post-vaccination, and not before, a median approximately 89% of reactive clones appeared in convalescent patients.

At the Johns Hopkins FTIC core, DNA taken from cultured CD4+ T cells was sequenced by way of the Oncomine TCR Beta short-read assay. From the PCR reads, TCRdb called clonotypes with MiXCR, one entry per CDR3 protein. The repertoire has around 10,000 distinct CDR3 sequences, approximately 49% of them found once; the top ten carry over 6.5%. CDR3 size: 12 residues. Germline values: CDR1 MNHEY, CDR2 SVGEGT. V lost 3 bases and J lost 2, with 4 bases in between. The clonotype was recovered from a human donor who had recovered from COVID-19. Source material: CD4+ T cells from blood, cultured in vitro. The rearrangement links TRBV6-2 or TRBV6-3 to TRBJ2-5, with unresolved D. As DNA, the CDR3 is TGTGCCAGCAGTTATCCACAAGAGACCCAGTACTTC. This encodes CASSYPQETQYF.